The rows below give T cell receptor beta chains drawn from one sample of a study of blood T cells in healthy people across ages. TCRdb recomputed calls from the 5' RACE reads with MiXCR, one row per CDR3 protein. The table shows 1,500,000 or so distinct CDR3 sequences, with roughly 43% occurring only once. Sequences were obtained from blood. The receptors derive from a woman under 30 in good health. CDR3s include the opening cysteine and the closing phenylalanine or tryptophan. The order of the fields is J gene, D gene, V gene, clone size, CDR3 DNA, CDR3 protein. D genes are given only for firm matches. Expanded clones are given a class, and other clones once, few, many or no size at all.

j_call: TRBJ2-1; d_call: TRBD1; v_call: TRBV5-1; clone_size: -; cdr3_nt: TGCGCCACTTCGAAGGGGGACAGGAACAATGAGCAGTTCTTC; cdr3_aa: CATSKGDRNNEQFF
j_call: TRBJ2-3; d_call: TRBD1; v_call: TRBV4-1; clone_size: -; cdr3_nt: TGCGCCAGCAGCCAGATATGGGACAGCGGCACAGATACGCAGTATTTT; cdr3_aa: CASSQIWDSGTDTQYF
j_call: TRBJ2-2; d_call: -; v_call: TRBV21-1; clone_size: -; cdr3_nt: TGTGCCAGCAGCAAAGGCCGTACGTTCAGGGGCATGAACACCGGGGAGCTGTTTTTT; cdr3_aa: CASSKGRTFRGMNTGELFF
j_call: TRBJ2-7; d_call: TRBD1; v_call: TRBV9; clone_size: few; cdr3_nt: TGTGCCAGCAATCAAATGGACAGGGGAGGCGAGCAGTACTTC; cdr3_aa: CASNQMDRGGEQYF
j_call: TRBJ1-2; d_call: TRBD1; v_call: TRBV6-5; clone_size: few; cdr3_nt: TGTGCCAGCAGTTACTCGGACAGGGGGCGAGTCTATGGCTACACCTTC; cdr3_aa: CASSYSDRGRVYGYTF
j_call: TRBJ2-7; d_call: TRBD1; v_call: TRBV4-3; clone_size: few; cdr3_nt: TGCGCCAGCAGCCCAGGGGACAGCAAATACGAGCAGTACTTC; cdr3_aa: CASSPGDSKYEQYF
j_call: TRBJ1-1; d_call: -; v_call: TRBV4-1; clone_size: few; cdr3_nt: TGCGCCAGCAGCCAAGATGCAACAGGGTTGAACACTGAAGCTTTCTTT; cdr3_aa: CASSQDATGLNTEAFF
j_call: TRBJ2-5; d_call: TRBD2; v_call: TRBV29-1; clone_size: few; cdr3_nt: TGCAGCGTTCCGACTACCTTAACTAGCGGGAAGGAGACCCAGTACTTC; cdr3_aa: CSVPTTLTSGKETQYF
j_call: TRBJ1-2; d_call: TRBD1; v_call: TRBV7-2; clone_size: -; cdr3_nt: TGTGCCAGCAGCGACTCTGATCCGACAGGGTACTATGGCTACACCTTC; cdr3_aa: CASSDSDPTGYYGYTF
j_call: TRBJ2-3; d_call: TRBD1; v_call: TRBV2; clone_size: -; cdr3_nt: TGTGCCAGCGGACAGGAACACACAGATACGAAGTATTTT; cdr3_aa: CASGQEHTDTKYF
j_call: TRBJ1-2; d_call: -; v_call: TRBV6-6; clone_size: -; cdr3_nt: TGTGCCAGCAGTTACGAGGGGACATTTGATGGCTACACCTTC; cdr3_aa: CASSYEGTFDGYTF
j_call: TRBJ1-5; d_call: TRBD1; v_call: TRBV12-3/TRBV12-4; clone_size: -; cdr3_nt: TGTGCCAGCAGAGCCAACAGGGGCGGAAGCAATCAGCCCCAGCATTTT; cdr3_aa: CASRANRGGSNQPQHF
j_call: TRBJ2-7; d_call: -; v_call: TRBV18; clone_size: -; cdr3_nt: TGTGCCAGCTCACCACGCTCGGCCGGATCTTACGAGCAGTACTTC; cdr3_aa: CASSPRSAGSYEQYF
j_call: TRBJ2-3; d_call: TRBD1; v_call: TRBV10-3; clone_size: -; cdr3_nt: TGTGCCATCAGTGAGTCGGACAGGGAACAAACAGATACGCAGTATTTT; cdr3_aa: CAISESDREQTDTQYF
j_call: TRBJ1-2; d_call: TRBD1; v_call: TRBV3-1; clone_size: few; cdr3_nt: TGTGCCAGCAGCCAATGGAGTATTCAGACGGACAGGGGGTATCATGGCTACACCTTC; cdr3_aa: CASSQWSIQTDRGYHGYTF
j_call: TRBJ2-3; d_call: -; v_call: TRBV14; clone_size: -; cdr3_nt: TGTGCCAGCCAAAGGGGTGGCACAGATACGCAGTATTTT; cdr3_aa: CASQRGGTDTQYF
j_call: TRBJ2-1; d_call: TRBD1; v_call: TRBV20-1; clone_size: -; cdr3_nt: TGCAGTGCTAGAGGGGCTTCGAGGGGGACAGGGTCGGTCAATGAGCAGTTCTTC; cdr3_aa: CSARGASRGTGSVNEQFF
j_call: TRBJ1-1; d_call: -; v_call: TRBV20-1; clone_size: many; cdr3_nt: TGCAGTGCTGGGATGGAGGGTCTCCCTTTCGGCGAAGCTTTCTTT; cdr3_aa: CSAGMEGLPFGEAFF
j_call: TRBJ2-2; d_call: -; v_call: TRBV4-3; clone_size: -; cdr3_nt: TGCGCCAGCAGCCAAGAGTGGGGTTGGTACGGGGAGCTGTTTTTT; cdr3_aa: CASSQEWGWYGELFF
j_call: TRBJ2-5; d_call: TRBD1; v_call: TRBV12-3/TRBV12-4; clone_size: -; cdr3_nt: TGTGCCAGCAGTTCAATACAGGGGCGGGAGACCCAGTACTTC; cdr3_aa: CASSSIQGRETQYF
j_call: TRBJ1-1; d_call: -; v_call: TRBV30; clone_size: -; cdr3_nt: TGTGCCTGGAGAATGAACGCAGGGAACACTGAAGCTTTCTTT; cdr3_aa: CAWRMNAGNTEAFF
j_call: TRBJ1-2; d_call: -; v_call: TRBV7-2; clone_size: once; cdr3_nt: TGTGCCAGCAGCTTCCTCACCCAAGGACGGACCACCTTC; cdr3_aa: CASSFLTQGRTTF
j_call: TRBJ1-2; d_call: TRBD1; v_call: TRBV5-1; clone_size: -; cdr3_nt: TGCGCCCGCAGCTTGCGGCAGGGGGCTAACTATGGCTACACCTTC; cdr3_aa: CARSLRQGANYGYTF
j_call: TRBJ2-5; d_call: -; v_call: TRBV3-1; clone_size: -; cdr3_nt: TGTGCCAGCAGCCCTAGACGCAGGGTGGGAGAGACCCAGTACTTC; cdr3_aa: CASSPRRRVGETQYF
j_call: TRBJ2-1; d_call: -; v_call: TRBV28; clone_size: few; cdr3_nt: TGTGCCAGCAGTCCAACTAACAGGGACCGAGTTAGGCAGTTCTTC; cdr3_aa: CASSPTNRDRVRQFF
j_call: TRBJ1-2; d_call: -; v_call: TRBV27; clone_size: many; cdr3_nt: TGTGCCAGCAGTTTCAAAGCAGGCGAAATCTATGGCTACACCTTC; cdr3_aa: CASSFKAGEIYGYTF
j_call: TRBJ2-3; d_call: -; v_call: TRBV5-1; clone_size: many; cdr3_nt: TGCGCCAGCAGCGTCTTGACAAGCACAGATACGCAGTATTTT; cdr3_aa: CASSVLTSTDTQYF
j_call: TRBJ1-1; d_call: -; v_call: TRBV29-1; clone_size: -; cdr3_nt: TGCAGCGTTGAGGGATTGGGAAGGAACACTGAAGCTTTCTTT; cdr3_aa: CSVEGLGRNTEAFF
j_call: TRBJ2-5; d_call: -; v_call: TRBV15; clone_size: few; cdr3_nt: TGTGCCACCAGCAGCCTTCGTAATGAGCAGTACTTC; cdr3_aa: CATSSLRNEQYF
j_call: TRBJ2-1; d_call: TRBD2; v_call: TRBV20-1; clone_size: -; cdr3_nt: TGCAGTGTTAGACTCCAACTAGCGGGACCATACAATGGGCAGTTCTTC; cdr3_aa: CSVRLQLAGPYNGQFF
j_call: TRBJ1-1; d_call: -; v_call: TRBV12-3/TRBV12-4; clone_size: -; cdr3_nt: TGTGCCAGCAGTCAGGGAGGGGAGGTCGCTGAAGCTTTCTTT; cdr3_aa: CASSQGGEVAEAFF
j_call: TRBJ1-6; d_call: -; v_call: TRBV10-3; clone_size: -; cdr3_nt: TGTGCCATCAGTGAGTCGGAAGCAGTATCCACTAATTCACCCCTCCACTTT; cdr3_aa: CAISESEAVSTNSPLHF
j_call: TRBJ1-2; d_call: -; v_call: TRBV7-9; clone_size: -; cdr3_nt: TGTGCCAGCAGCCCTCAACCCGGAAACTATGGCTACACCTTC; cdr3_aa: CASSPQPGNYGYTF
j_call: TRBJ2-1; d_call: -; v_call: TRBV7-2; clone_size: once; cdr3_nt: TGTGCCAACTTAGGGGGGCGGGAGCGGTTCTTC; cdr3_aa: CANLGGRERFF
j_call: TRBJ2-3; d_call: -; v_call: TRBV10-1; clone_size: -; cdr3_nt: TGCGCCAGCAAGAAGACAGACACAGATACGCAGTATTTT; cdr3_aa: CASKKTDTDTQYF
j_call: TRBJ2-5; d_call: TRBD2; v_call: TRBV25-1; clone_size: few; cdr3_nt: TGTGCCAGCAGTGATGGGGGACTAGCGGGCGAGACCCAGTACTTC; cdr3_aa: CASSDGGLAGETQYF
j_call: TRBJ2-7; d_call: TRBD1; v_call: TRBV6-4; clone_size: once; cdr3_nt: TGTGCCAGCAGTAAACAGGGGAAAGGGGATGAGCAGTACTTC; cdr3_aa: CASSKQGKGDEQYF
j_call: TRBJ2-1; d_call: TRBD2; v_call: TRBV9; clone_size: -; cdr3_nt: TGTGCCAGCAGCGTAGGTCCTAGCGGGAGCGAGGACGAGCAGTTCTTC; cdr3_aa: CASSVGPSGSEDEQFF
j_call: TRBJ2-7; d_call: TRBD2; v_call: TRBV7-2; clone_size: -; cdr3_nt: TGTGCCAGCAGTTTCCAGCGGGGTCCCTACGAGCAGTACTTC; cdr3_aa: CASSFQRGPYEQYF
j_call: TRBJ2-5; d_call: TRBD2; v_call: TRBV6-4; clone_size: few; cdr3_nt: TGTGCCAGCTCCGTAGCGGGGGAACAAGAGACCCAGTACTTC; cdr3_aa: CASSVAGEQETQYF
j_call: TRBJ2-2; d_call: TRBD2; v_call: TRBV6-5; clone_size: -; cdr3_nt: TGTGCCAGCAGTTACCCAACTAGCGGGAGGGCCTCGACCGGGGAGCTGTTTTTT; cdr3_aa: CASSYPTSGRASTGELFF
j_call: TRBJ2-3; d_call: -; v_call: TRBV9; clone_size: few; cdr3_nt: TGTGCCAGCAGCGTAGCCCCAAGTGGCACAGATACGCAGTATTTT; cdr3_aa: CASSVAPSGTDTQYF
j_call: TRBJ2-4; d_call: -; v_call: TRBV27; clone_size: -; cdr3_nt: TGTGCCAGCAGTTACCAGGGGGGAGACATTCAGTACTTC; cdr3_aa: CASSYQGGDIQYF
j_call: TRBJ2-3; d_call: -; v_call: TRBV28; clone_size: few; cdr3_nt: TGTGCCAGCACCCTCGGGCAGCCCGTGGCAGATACGCAGTATTTT; cdr3_aa: CASTLGQPVADTQYF
j_call: TRBJ2-7; d_call: TRBD2; v_call: TRBV5-1; clone_size: -; cdr3_nt: TGCGCCAGCAGCTTGGTATGGCGGGAGGACCGTTCTTACGAGCAGTACTTC; cdr3_aa: CASSLVWREDRSYEQYF
j_call: TRBJ2-7; d_call: -; v_call: TRBV13; clone_size: few; cdr3_nt: TGTGCCAGCAGCAAAGGAAGATCTCCCGAGCAGTACTTC; cdr3_aa: CASSKGRSPEQYF
j_call: TRBJ2-5; d_call: -; v_call: TRBV15; clone_size: few; cdr3_nt: TGTGCCACCAGCAGAGCACCCCTCTTGGAGCAGTACTTC; cdr3_aa: CATSRAPLLEQYF
j_call: TRBJ2-3; d_call: -; v_call: TRBV12-3/TRBV12-4; clone_size: few; cdr3_nt: TGTGCCAGCAGTTTCCGACAGGCCACAGATACGCAGTATTTT; cdr3_aa: CASSFRQATDTQYF
j_call: TRBJ2-1; d_call: -; v_call: TRBV6-1; clone_size: -; cdr3_nt: TGTGCCAGCAGTGTTAGCGCCAATGAGCAGTTCTTC; cdr3_aa: CASSVSANEQFF
j_call: TRBJ2-7; d_call: -; v_call: TRBV29-1; clone_size: -; cdr3_nt: TGCAGCACCCAGGGGTCTACAGGAGGCACCTCCTACGAGCAGTACTTC; cdr3_aa: CSTQGSTGGTSYEQYF
j_call: TRBJ2-3; d_call: -; v_call: TRBV24-1; clone_size: -; cdr3_nt: TGTGCCACCAGTGATGCTAGCACAGATACGCAGTATTTT; cdr3_aa: CATSDASTDTQYF
j_call: TRBJ2-1; d_call: TRBD2; v_call: TRBV5-1; clone_size: -; cdr3_nt: TGCGCCAGCAGGGCGGCGGGAGATTCATACAATGAGCAGTTCTTC; cdr3_aa: CASRAAGDSYNEQFF
j_call: TRBJ1-2; d_call: -; v_call: TRBV27; clone_size: -; cdr3_nt: TGTGCCAGCAGCCTGGCAGTGAACTATGGCTACACCTTC; cdr3_aa: CASSLAVNYGYTF
j_call: TRBJ2-4; d_call: -; v_call: TRBV21-1; clone_size: few; cdr3_nt: TGTGCCAGCACCACCCCGGGACAGGGGCGGAGTCAGTACTTC; cdr3_aa: CASTTPGQGRSQYF